This TCR beta chain was observed in a study of cytomegalovirus exposure and HLA in healthy donors. A multiplex PCR was run with 60 Vbeta primers and 13 Jbeta primers. The table came from immunoSEQ multiplex PCR; TCRdb's copy has only in-frame clones and leaves some out. Here the sample spans roughly 110,000 clones, 74% being singletons. On this clone itself: What it binds is unknown.

V lost 1 base to trimming and J lost 5 bases; unmatched junction nucleotides: 1. This CDR3 region has 14 residues. Germline-derived CDR1 and CDR2 are SGHAT and FQNNGV. General study results and limits: Later analysis found that TCR beta chains associated with HLA were more clonally expanded than other, equally common chains. In a later analysis, TCR beta V- and J-gene trimming showed a link to a missense DCLRE1C variant.

Material for sequencing was PBMCs. The source is a woman aged 40 to 49 in good health and CMV-seropositive. The rearrangement joins TRBV11-2 to TRBJ1-4, with 7 bases fitting TRBD1. The CDR3 here is CASSLGGGNEKLFF. CDR3 DNA: TGTGCCAGCAGCTTAGGAGGGGGCAATGAAAAACTGTTTTTT.